A selection of T cell receptor beta chains follows, all from one sample in a study of shared clonotypes between healthy human individuals. Generated by immunoSEQ multiplex PCR, the TCRdb table keeps only in-frame clones and is missing some. The table shows some 690,000 clones, with roughly 88% occurring only once. Material for sequencing was memory CD8+ T cells from PBMCs. The receptors here all came from a man aged 18 to 30 in good health. Some clones in this sample may be carry-over from other donors' samples. Both conserved end residues are part of each CDR3. D genes are given only for firm matches. Expanded clones are given a class, and other clones once, few, many or no size at all.

TRBJ2-5	.	12	TRBV11-3	.	TGTGCCAGCAGCATCCCCCAGAAGGCCCAGTACTTC	CASSIPQKAQYF
TRBJ2-1	.	17	TRBV12-2	.	TGTGCAAGTCGCTTAGCTTTAAGCGGGAGTCGCTACAATGAGCAGTTCTTC	CASRLALSGSRYNEQFF
TRBJ2-7	.	11	TRBV7-2	.	TGTGCCAGCAGCTTTTCCCTCGAGCAGTACTTC	CASSFSLEQYF
TRBJ2-1	.	13	TRBV9	.	TGTGCCAGCAGCATCCGGGACGGCAGGGAGCAGTTCTTC	CASSIRDGREQFF
TRBJ1-2	.	14	TRBV9	.	TGTGCCAGCAGCGTAGAGGGGGCTAACTATGGCTACACCTTC	CASSVEGANYGYTF
TRBJ1-1	TRBD1	15	TRBV4-1	.	TGCGCCAGCAGCCAGCCGGGACAGCGGGTCACTGAAGCTTTCTTT	CASSQPGQRVTEAFF
TRBJ1-1	TRBD1	13	TRBV30	.	TGTGCCTGGAGTACCGGGACAGGTAGTGAAGCTTTCTTT	CAWSTGTGSEAFF
TRBJ2-3	.	14	TRBV28	.	TGTGCCAGCAGGCGACTGGGGCTGACAGATACGCAGTATTTT	CASRRLGLTDTQYF
TRBJ2-2	.	14	TRBV10-1	.	TGCGCCAGCAGCGGGATTACGAACACCGGGGAGCTGTTTTTT	CASSGITNTGELFF
TRBJ2-5	TRBD2	13	TRBV28	.	TGTGCCGCGCCTAGCGGGACGGGAGAGACCCAGTACTTC	CAAPSGTGETQYF
TRBJ2-7	.	12	TRBV27	once	TGTGCCAGCAGTTTTGGGGGCCGCGAGCAGTACTTC	CASSFGGREQYF
TRBJ2-7	TRBD2	16	TRBV5-1	.	TGCGCCAGCAGCTTTTGGGTAGGGACTAGCTCTCTCGAGCAGTACTTC	CASSFWVGTSSLEQYF
TRBJ2-1	.	11	TRBV30	once	TGTGCCTGGTTCCAGGGGTCGGGTCGGTTCTTC	CAWFQGSGRFF
TRBJ2-3	.	15	TRBV4-3	.	TGCGCCAGCAGCCAAGAGACAGGATGGTTGTTTACGCAGTATTTT	CASSQETGWLFTQYF
TRBJ1-3	.	14	TRBV29-1	.	TGCAGCGTTTACATTCTCGGCTCTGGAAACACCATATATTTT	CSVYILGSGNTIYF
TRBJ2-3	.	15	TRBV14	few	TGTGCCAGCAGCGTACCGGGACTCGTCACAGATACGCAGTATTTT	CASSVPGLVTDTQYF
TRBJ2-2	.	15	TRBV13	.	TGTGCCAGCAGATCTAAAAGGATGAACACCGGGGAGCTGTTTTTT	CASRSKRMNTGELFF
TRBJ2-1	.	17	TRBV11-2	.	TGTGCCAGCAGCCGCCTAGCGCCCCTTCCACTCTACAATGAGCAGTTCTTC	CASSRLAPLPLYNEQFF
TRBJ1-1	.	15	TRBV27	.	TGTGCCAGCAGTTTACGGGAGGGGCCGTACACTGAAGCTTTCTTT	CASSLREGPYTEAFF
TRBJ1-5	.	18	TRBV5-1	.	TGCGCCAGCAGCTTGGGGGTCCGAGACGGGCGCCTCAATCAGCCCCAGCATTTT	CASSLGVRDGRLNQPQHF
TRBJ1-5	.	15	TRBV7-9	.	TGTGCCAGCAGCTTGGGAGGGGCGCTAAATCAGCCCCAGCATTTT	CASSLGGALNQPQHF
TRBJ2-1	.	14	TRBV7-3	.	TGTGCCAGCAGCTTTACCGGGTCGGGCAATGAGCAGTTCTTC	CASSFTGSGNEQFF
TRBJ2-7	.	13	TRBV27	.	TGTGCCAGCAGTTTGGCAGGGGACTACGAGCAGTACTTC	CASSLAGDYEQYF
TRBJ2-2	.	13	TRBV5-1	.	TGCGCCAGCAGCTTGGGGAACACCGGGGAGCTGTTTTTT	CASSLGNTGELFF
TRBJ2-1	TRBD2	17	TRBV4-2	.	TGTGCCAGCAGCGATCGGACTAGCGGGAGGTTGTACAATGAGCAGTTCTTC	CASSDRTSGRLYNEQFF
TRBJ2-7	TRBD2	16	TRBV6-6	.	TGTGCCAGCGGGACTAGCGGGGTGGAATGGGCCTACGAGCAGTACTTC	CASGTSGVEWAYEQYF
TRBJ1-1	TRBD1	15	TRBV7-9	.	TGTGCCAGCAGCCCTCGTAAGACAGGGGTCCCTGAAGCTTTCTTT	CASSPRKTGVPEAFF
TRBJ2-2	TRBD1	15	TRBV9	.	TGTGCCAGCAGCGTGTCAGGGGGTAACACCGGGGAGCTGTTTTTT	CASSVSGGNTGELFF
TRBJ2-1	.	13	TRBV9	.	TGTGCCAGCAGCGACCCCGGGTACAATGAGCAGTTCTTC	CASSDPGYNEQFF